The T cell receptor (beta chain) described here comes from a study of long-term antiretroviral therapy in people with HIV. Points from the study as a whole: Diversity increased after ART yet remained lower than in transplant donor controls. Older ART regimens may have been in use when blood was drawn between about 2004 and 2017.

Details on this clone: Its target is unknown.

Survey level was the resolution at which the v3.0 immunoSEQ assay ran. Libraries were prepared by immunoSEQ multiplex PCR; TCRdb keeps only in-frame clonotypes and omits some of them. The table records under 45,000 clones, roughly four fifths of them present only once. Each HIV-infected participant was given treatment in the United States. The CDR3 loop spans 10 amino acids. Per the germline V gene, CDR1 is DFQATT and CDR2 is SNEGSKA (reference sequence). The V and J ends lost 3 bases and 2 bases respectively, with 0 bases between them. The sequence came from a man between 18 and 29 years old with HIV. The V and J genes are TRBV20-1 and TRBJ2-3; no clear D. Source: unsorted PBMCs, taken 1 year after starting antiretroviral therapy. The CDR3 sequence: CSASTDTQYF. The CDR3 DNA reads TGCAGTGCTAGCACAGATACGCAGTATTTT.